These 22 T cell receptor beta chains originate from one sample sequenced in a study of blood T cell repertoires in COVID-19. Repertoires were generated with immunoSEQ multiplex PCR, while TCRdb's copy carries only in-frame clones and drops some. The sample contains approximately 290,000 clones, 70% to 85% of which appear only once. The sequencing sample was made of peripheral blood. These receptor sequences come from a human donor with COVID-19, enrolled during active disease. The donor label of this sample is uncertain.

This chain connects TRBV9 to TRBJ1-3; D perhaps matches TRBD1 (5 bases). This CDR3 region has 14 residues. Deletions cut 0 bases from V and 4 bases from J, with 8 bases between. Looked up from germline, CDR1 is SGDLS and CDR2 is YYNGEE. As DNA, the CDR3 is TGTGCCAGCAGCGTAGAGACAGCCGGAAACACCATATATTTT. This gives the protein CASSVETAGNTIYF.

This clone was picked up one time. The chain is built from TRBV10-3 and TRBJ2-1; 7 bases are a match to TRBD2. Germline loops: CDR1 ENHRY, CDR2 SYGVKD. The CDR3 covers 17 residues. Trimming cost V 2 bases and J 10 bases; bases outside gene matches: 17. CDR3 sequence (DNA): TGTGCCATCAGTGAGCCACCCCGTGGCGGGAGAATGGAGGAGCAGTTCTTC. Amino acid sequence: CAISEPPRGGRMEEQFF.

This chain connects TRBV29-1 to TRBJ2-5; 11 bases are shared with TRBD1. With 6 bases clipped from V and 4 bases from J, the junction kept 10 bases outside the gene matches. From germline, CDR1 is SQVTM and CDR2 ANQGSEA. The CDR3 is made up of 15 amino acids. The CDR3 spells CSVIPPGTGGETQYF. The CDR3 DNA follows: TGCAGCGTAATCCCACCTGGGACAGGGGGAGAGACCCAGTACTTC.

This clone was recorded a few times. The chain joins TRBV5-4 to TRBJ2-7; 11 bases match TRBD1. Germline loops: CDR1 SGHNT, CDR2 YYREEE (reference sequence). The length of the CDR3 is 15 residues. Trimming removed 4 bases from V and 4 bases from J; junction bases left unmatched: 7. CDR3: CASSDGGTGGYEQYF. The CDR3 DNA reads as TGTGCCAGCAGCGATGGAGGGACAGGGGGTTACGAGCAGTACTTC.

The V and J genes are TRBV12-5 and TRBJ2-2, with TRBD2 as a possible D gene (5 bases). The germline gives CDR1 LGHNT, CDR2 FRNRAP. The germline V and J ends were trimmed by 7 bases and 1 base, with 10 bases remaining between them. This CDR3 comprises 14 residues. CDR3 coding DNA: TGTGCTAGTGCTCGGGGTCAGAACACCGGGGAGCTGTTTTTT. It translates to CASARGQNTGELFF.

The table lists this clone with a count of one. The chain is built from TRBV6-2 or TRBV6-3 and TRBJ2-5; 7 positions match TRBD2. The CDR3 sequence is 17 residues long. J lost 0 bases, V lost 0 bases, and 7 bases had no gene match. CDR1 is MNHEY and CDR2 is SVGEGT in the germline V gene. The chain's CDR3 is CASSYSSLAGDQETQYF. DNA for the CDR3: TGTGCCAGCAGTTACTCGAGTCTTGCGGGGGACCAAGAGACCCAGTACTTC.

The V call is TRBV19, the J call TRBJ2-6, with D possibly matching TRBD1 (5 bases). This CDR3 has 12 residues. Germline CDR1 and CDR2: LNHDA and SQIVND (reference sequence). Trimming cost V 9 bases and J 4 bases, with 7 bases left between them. For the CDR3, the DNA is TGTGCCAGCCGACAGGGGGCCAACGTCCTGACTTTC. Translating gives CASRQGANVLTF.

The genes are TRBV5-1 and TRBJ2-3, with TRBD2 identical over 14 bases. CDR3 length: 18 residues. Germline CDR1 SGHRS, CDR2 YFSETQ. V lost 1 base and J lost 5; bases outside the gene matches: 9. The CDR3 nucleotides read TGCGCCAGCAGCTTGAGCGGGACTAGCGGGGGAGGTGGAGATACGCAGTATTTT. This sequence encodes CASSLSGTSGGGGDTQYF.

This chain uses TRBV6-1 with TRBJ1-1, with D possibly matching TRBD1 (6 bases). This CDR3 spans 15 amino acids. Germline CDR1 reads MNHNS; CDR2 reads SASEGT. Trimming took 2 bases from V and 6 from J, leaving 16 bases between them. The CDR3 sequence: CASSEIPGVPPEAFF. As DNA, the CDR3 is TGTGCCAGCAGTGAAATACCAGGGGTCCCCCCTGAAGCTTTCTTT.

The chain links TRBV27 to TRBJ1-5; D unresolved. In germline, CDR1 is MNHEY, CDR2 SMNVEV (reference sequence). The CDR3 length is 12 residues. The ends were cut back, 7 bases at V and 2 bases at J, with 6 bases in the middle. CDR3 bases: TGTGCCAGCATCCCGTGCAATCAGCCCCAGCATTTT. It encodes CASIPCNQPQHF.

V and J are TRBV28 and TRBJ2-7; 11 nucleotides agree with TRBD2. CDR3 length: 13 residues. The junction had 6 bases not matched to a gene; V was cut back by 9 bases and J by 5 bases. Germline CDR1 is MDHEN and CDR2 is SYDVKM. The DNA for the CDR3 is TGTGCCAGTGTAGCGGGAGGGCCCCACGAGCAGTACTTC. Translation: CASVAGGPHEQYF.

This chain connects TRBV9 to TRBJ1-2, with a possible D match to TRBD1 (6 bases). This CDR3 is built from 14 residues. Germline CDR1 reads SGDLS; CDR2 reads YYNGEE. Trimming pared 0 bases from V and 2 bases from J, leaving 8 bases between. The CDR3 reads CASSVAGGNYGYTF. CDR3 nucleotide sequence: TGTGCCAGCAGCGTAGCGGGGGGCAACTATGGCTACACCTTC.

A note on this clone: One junction end disagrees with the germline gene, perhaps due to a read error. Written as DNA, the CDR3 is TGTGCTAGCAGTCCTAGCCCTAGCACAGATACGCAGTATTTT. Amino acids: CASSPSPSTDTQYF. The chain joins TRBV7-7 to TRBJ2-3; TRBD2 is a possible D gene (5 bases). Germline V lookup: CDR1 SSHAT, CDR2 FNYEAQ (reference sequence). The CDR3 is 14 amino acids. The full variable domain, rest sourced from reference TRBV7-7 and TRBJ2-3, is GAGVSQSPRYKVTKRGQDVTLRCDPISSHATLYWYQQALGQGPEFLTYFNYEAQPDKSGLPSDRFSAERPEGSISTLTIQRTEQRDSAMYRCASSPSPSTDTQYFGPGTRLTVL.

The chain couples TRBV27 to TRBJ2-1; D remains unclear. The germline V gene has CDR1 MNHEY and CDR2 SMNVEV (reference sequence). This CDR3 comprises 13 residues. V was cut by 3 bases and J by 6 bases, with 9 bases left in between. CDR3 sequence (DNA): TGTGCCAGCAGTTTTCTCGCGGTCAATGAGCAGTTCTTC. This gives the protein CASSFLAVNEQFF.

The CDR3 loop reads CASSSGTENTEAFF. The CDR3 DNA sequence: TGTGCCAGCAGTTCCGGGACAGAGAACACTGAAGCTTTCTTT. The chain links TRBV28 to TRBJ1-1, with 7 positions matching TRBD1. J was trimmed by 1 base and V by 4 bases; bases with no gene match: 3. Germline V gene lookup returns CDR1 MDHEN and CDR2 SYDVKM. The CDR3 loop spans 14 amino acids.

CDR3 nucleotide sequence: TGCGCCAGCAGCGTTCTTCAGGGAAGCTATGGCTACACCTTC. Encoded protein: CASSVLQGSYGYTF. The chain recombines TRBV5-1 with TRBJ1-2; tentative D call: TRBD1 (5 bases). CDR1 and CDR2 from the germline V gene are SGHRS and YFSETQ. V lost 4 bases, J lost 4 bases, and 14 bases lay in between. The CDR3 totals 14 residues.

V and J are TRBV6-2 or TRBV6-3 and TRBJ1-6; D is uncertain. V lost 2 bases and J lost 3, with 8 bases in between. The CDR3 has 15 residues. Germline values: CDR1 MNHEY, CDR2 SVGEGT. CDR3 amino acids: CASSYTSVYNSPLHF. In DNA, the CDR3 is TGTGCCAGCAGTTACACCAGCGTCTATAATTCACCCCTCCACTTT.

The V gene is TRBV29-1, the J gene TRBJ2-1; the match to TRBD2 covers 13 bases. V was pared by 4 bases and J by 10 bases, with 10 bases of the junction left unmatched. Looked up from germline, CDR1 is SQVTM and CDR2 is ANQGSEA. The CDR3 sequence is 15 residues long. The CDR3 reads CSVGVGLAGALEQFF. In DNA form, the CDR3 reads TGCAGCGTTGGAGTAGGACTAGCGGGAGCCTTGGAGCAGTTCTTC.

The rearrangement links TRBV7-9 to TRBJ2-7, with D possibly matching TRBD1 (6 bases). Germline CDR1 SEHNR, CDR2 FQNEAQ (reference sequence). The CDR3 contains 14 residues. V shed 3 bases and J shed 2 bases, with 11 bases lying between them. The CDR3 loop is CASSFGTPAYEQYF. The CDR3 region has the DNA TGTGCCAGCAGCTTCGGGACACCAGCCTACGAGCAGTACTTC.

This chain connects TRBV11-3 to TRBJ2-2; the match to TRBD1 covers 9 bases. This CDR3 is 15 amino acids long. Germline loops: CDR1 SGHNT, CDR2 YENEEA. Losses at the gene ends were 5 bases for V and 7 bases for J; bases not matched to a gene: 8. The CDR3 region is CASSTRTGEGGELFF. The CDR3 DNA reads TGTGCCAGCAGCACCAGGACAGGGGAAGGCGGGGAGCTGTTTTTT. Looking up the rest from reference TRBV11-3 and TRBJ2-2 gives the full variable domain: EAGVVQSPRYKIIEKKQPVAFWCNPISGHNTLYWYLQNLGQGPELLIRYENEEAVDDSQLPKDRFSAERLKGVDSTLKIQPAELGDSAVYLCASSTRTGEGGELFFGEGSRLTVL.

The chain couples TRBV3-1 (or the pseudogene TRBV3-2) to TRBJ2-2, with 7 nucleotides matching TRBD1. CDR3 length: 16 amino acids. Losses at the gene ends were 0 bases for V and 7 bases for J; bases not matched to a gene: 8. Germline assignment: CDR1 LGHDT and CDR2 YNNKEL (reference sequence). CDR3 DNA: TGTGCCAGCAGCCAAGATATGAGGGGGCGCCGCGGGGAGCTGTTTTTT. Its protein product is CASSQDMRGRRGELFF.

The rearrangement links TRBV27 to TRBJ2-7; 8 bases agree with TRBD1. The CDR3 extends over 13 amino acids. Germline CDR1 is MNHEY and CDR2 is SMNVEV (reference sequence). The V gene end was trimmed by 5 bases and the J gene end by 5 bases; junction bases not matched to a gene: 5. The CDR3 is CASSRTGFDEQYF. CDR3 nucleotides: TGTGCCAGCAGTCGGACAGGGTTCGACGAGCAGTACTTC.